This T cell receptor (beta chain) was obtained from a study of human T cells and chemical hapten exposure. Whole-study context: Diagnoses of alopecia areata, totalis or universalis occurred in mostly female patients.

Documented time point: pre-sensitization, week 0. The sample's treatment: therapeutic diphenylcyclopropenone sensitization with weekly scalp DPC. With regard to this clonotype: Its antigen is unidentified.

Study-level results: With DPC sensitization, TCRs exceeding 1 in 1000 frequency showed no change.

Individual cDNA molecules each carried unique molecular identifiers attached by the library. TCRdb independently ran MiXCR on the RACE reads; one entry per CDR3 protein. Of about 74,000 distinct CDR3 sequences in the sample, 12% to 15% were seen once. Specimen: whole blood, collected in connection with sensitization to the hapten diphenylcyclopropenone (DPC). The TCR was taken from a woman aged 45-60 years with alopecia areata. Some clones in this sample may be carry-over from other donors' samples.

CDR3 protein: CASRRDKDNQPQHF. DNA for the CDR3: TGTGCCAGCAGGAGGGACAAGGACAATCAGCCCCAGCATTTT. The chain has TRBV21-1 and TRBJ1-5; the table's D gene call, TRBD1, was not cross checked with the DNA. TRBV21-1 is deemed a pseudogene. The CDR3 is 14 residues long.